Included here is one T cell receptor (beta chain) sequence, with context. Its antigen is unidentified. The data are from a study of shared clonotypes between healthy human individuals. Study-level points and caveats: The authors sampled blood alone, and tissue repertoires likely differ. Generation probabilities were higher for clonotypes shared across all four sorted-subset donors than for unshared ones. Donors were few, which limited the genetic and exposure-history diversity represented.

Deep level was the assay's run setting. Sequencing used immunoSEQ multiplex PCR; TCRdb keeps in-frame clones, though not all of them. Here the sample spans 2 million to 2.5 million clones, around 95% being singletons. The sequenced sample consisted of naive CD4+ T cells sorted from blood. Sample subset: CD45RA+ positively selected. This receptor was taken from a young man in good health.

The CDR3 DNA is TGTGCCAGCGGTAGGACAACTTACGAGCAGTACTTC. Residues: CASGRTTYEQYF. V and J are TRBV6-5 and TRBJ2-7; maybe TRBD1 (5 bases). V dropped 8 bases and J dropped 4 bases, with 12 bases sitting between them. The CDR3 covers 12 residues. Germline CDR1 is MNHEY and CDR2 is SVGAGI.